This record concerns one T cell receptor beta chain sequence. What it binds is unknown. This sample was included in a study of T cell repertoires in cytomegalovirus infection. General study points: HLA-C-restricted TCR beta clonotypes specific for CMV led the ex vivo response. CMV carriers with the relevant HLA were identified by cumulative public TCR beta family frequency.

TCRdb itself ran the reads through MiXCR, one entry per CDR3 protein. The repertoire holds approximately 990,000 distinct CDR3 sequences, 31% seen once, with about 14% in the top ten. Germline loops: CDR1 SGHRS, CDR2 YFSETQ. This CDR3 has 14 residues. Trimming stripped 1 base from V and 5 bases from J, with 12 bases between. Sequencing used cultured CD8+ T cells from PBMCs, obtained from culture after CMV antigen stimulation. The receptor was isolated from a human donor in good health (CMV status not recorded). Some clones in this sample may be carry-over from other donors' samples. The rearrangement joins TRBV5-1 to TRBJ1-1; the D is unclear. The CDR3, as DNA: TGCGCCAGCAGCTTGTCTTTCATTGGGACTGAAGCTTTCTTT. Protein sequence: CASSLSFIGTEAFF. Filled out from reference TRBV5-1 and TRBJ1-1, the complete variable domain reads KAGVTQTPRYLIKTRGQQVTLSCSPISGHRSVSWYQQTPGQGLQFLFEYFSETQRNKGNFPGRFSGRQFSNSRSEMNVSTLELGDSALYLCASSLSFIGTEAFFGQGTRLTVV.